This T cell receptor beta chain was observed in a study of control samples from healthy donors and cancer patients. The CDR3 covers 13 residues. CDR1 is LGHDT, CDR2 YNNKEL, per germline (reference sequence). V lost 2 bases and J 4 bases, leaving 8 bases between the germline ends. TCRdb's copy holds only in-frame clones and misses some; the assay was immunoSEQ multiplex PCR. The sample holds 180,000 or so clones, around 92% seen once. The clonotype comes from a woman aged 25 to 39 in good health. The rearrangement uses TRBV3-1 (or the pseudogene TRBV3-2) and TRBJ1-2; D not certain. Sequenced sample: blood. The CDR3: CASSQTDTYGYTF. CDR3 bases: TGTGCCAGCAGCCAAACTGACACCTATGGCTACACCTTC.